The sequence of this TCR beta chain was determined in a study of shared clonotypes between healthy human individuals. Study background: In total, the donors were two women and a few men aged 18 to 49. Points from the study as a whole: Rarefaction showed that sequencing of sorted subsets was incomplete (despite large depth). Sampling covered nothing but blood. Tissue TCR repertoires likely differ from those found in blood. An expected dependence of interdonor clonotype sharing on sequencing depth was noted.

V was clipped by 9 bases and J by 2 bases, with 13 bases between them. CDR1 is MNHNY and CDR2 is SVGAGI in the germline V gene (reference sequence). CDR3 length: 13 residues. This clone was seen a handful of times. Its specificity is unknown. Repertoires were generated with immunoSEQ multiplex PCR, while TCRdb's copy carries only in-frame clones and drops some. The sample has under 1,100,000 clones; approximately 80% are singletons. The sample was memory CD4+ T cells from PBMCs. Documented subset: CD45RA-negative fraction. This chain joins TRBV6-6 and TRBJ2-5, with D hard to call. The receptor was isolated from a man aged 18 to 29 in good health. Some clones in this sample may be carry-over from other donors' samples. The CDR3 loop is CASRKAEQETQYF. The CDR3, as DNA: TGTGCCAGTCGGAAGGCGGAGCAAGAGACCCAGTACTTC.